Listed here are 11 T cell receptor beta chains from one sample, sequenced in a study of identical twins. Each CDR3 protein is one row after TCRdb ran MiXCR on the 5' RACE reads. The repertoire holds around 480,000 distinct CDR3 sequences, with 13% to 15% as singletons. The same data also went into a second study, on yellow fever vaccine responses in identical twins.

The sequenced sample was CD4+ T cells sorted from blood. The receptor source for this set is a woman aged 18-29 years in good health.

V usage is TRBV6-1 and J usage is TRBJ2-2, with 10 bases that match TRBD2. With 6 bases clipped from V and 5 bases from J, the junction kept 9 bases outside the gene matches. The CDR3 covers 16 residues. Germline lookup yields CDR1 MNHNS and CDR2 SASEGT. The CDR3 DNA reads as TGTGCCAGCAGCTCGCTAGCGGGGGTCGGGACCGGGGAGCTGTTTTTT. Residues: CASSSLAGVGTGELFF.

This chain joins TRBV9 and TRBJ2-3, with 9 bases lining up with TRBD2. CDR3 length equals 17 residues. V dropped 0 bases and J dropped 1; count of bases not matched to a gene: 6. Per germline, CDR1 SGDLS and CDR2 YYNGEE. The CDR3 spells CASSVAGAGGRTDTQYF. DNA for the CDR3: TGTGCCAGCAGCGTAGCTGGAGCGGGGGGACGCACAGATACGCAGTATTTT.

The chain employs TRBV11-2 and TRBJ2-5; 9 bases match TRBD2. The germline CDR1 and CDR2 sequences are SGHAT and FQNNGV. This CDR3 is built from 14 residues. After removal of 6 bases from V and 4 bases from J, the junction contained 6 bases not matched to a gene. CDR3 DNA sequence: TGTGCCAGCAGTTCCGGGACTAGCACAGAGACCCAGTACTTC. Its protein product is CASSSGTSTETQYF.

The chain couples TRBV11-2 to TRBJ1-4; D is undetermined. Germline loops: CDR1 SGHAT, CDR2 FQNNGV. The CDR3 has 15 amino acids. The V end was cut by 1 base, the J end by 0 bases, with 6 bases between. CDR3 residues: CASSLGETTNEKLFF. The CDR3 DNA reads as TGTGCCAGCAGCTTAGGGGAAACAACTAATGAAAAACTGTTTTTT.

The genes are TRBV5-1 and TRBJ1-2, with D tentatively TRBD1 (5 bases). The CDR3 covers 13 residues. CDR1 SGHRS and CDR2 YFSETQ come from the germline V gene. Between the trimmed V and J ends, which lost 4 bases and 4 bases, there was a span of 11 bases. CDR3 loop: CASSVDSPYGYTF. The CDR3 DNA is TGCGCCAGCAGCGTCGACAGCCCCTATGGCTACACCTTC.

This clonotype was seen repeatedly, ten times or more. This chain uses TRBV5-1 with TRBJ2-7; 11 bases agree with TRBD2. The CDR3 runs 16 residues. The V gene's germline CDR1 is SGHRS and CDR2 YFSETQ. With 0 bases clipped from V and 0 bases from J, the junction kept 2 bases outside the gene matches. CDR3 nucleotide sequence: TGCGCCAGCAGCTTGGCTAGCGGGAGGCTCTCCTACGAGCAGTACTTC. This gives the protein CASSLASGRLSYEQYF.

The chain couples TRBV11-2 to TRBJ2-5; D unresolved. Germline-derived CDR1 and CDR2 are SGHAT and FQNNGV. CDR3 length equals 13 residues. Between the trimmed V and J ends, which lost 5 bases and 1 base, there was a span of 8 bases. The CDR3 spells CASSPNSQETQYF. The CDR3 DNA reads as TGTGCCAGCAGCCCTAACTCCCAAGAGACCCAGTACTTC.

This clonotype was counted only a few times. The V and J genes are TRBV12-3 or TRBV12-4 and TRBJ2-1; 9 nucleotides match TRBD1. J gave up 7 bases and V 4 bases, and 8 bases lay outside the gene matches. CDR3 length equals 15 residues. CDR3 protein: CASSSPDRGVNEQFF. For the CDR3, the DNA is TGTGCCAGCAGTTCGCCGGACAGGGGCGTGAATGAGCAGTTCTTC.

The chain joins TRBV6-5 to TRBJ1-2; D gene uncertain. This CDR3 comprises 13 residues. The V gene's germline CDR1 is MNHEY and CDR2 SVGAGI. V was cut by 3 bases and J by 1 base, with 6 bases left in between. DNA for the CDR3: TGTGCCAGCAGTTATGGCTTTAACTATGGCTACACCTTC. Translating gives CASSYGFNYGYTF.

There are a few counts of this clonotype. DNA for the CDR3: TGTGCCAGCAGCGTAGGGACAGGGGGCGCGGGCACCGGGGAGCTGTTTTTT. Protein: CASSVGTGGAGTGELFF. The rearrangement joins TRBV9 to TRBJ2-2; 11 bases line up with TRBD1. The germline V gene has CDR1 SGDLS and CDR2 YYNGEE. J lost 4 bases, V lost 0 bases, and 5 bases had no gene match. There are 17 residues in the CDR3. The variable domain in full, with the rest retrieved from reference TRBV9 and TRBJ2-2, is DSGVTQTPKHLITATGQRVTLRCSPRSGDLSVYWYQQSLDQGLQFLIQYYNGEERAKGNILERFSAQQFPDLHSELNLSSLELGDSALYFCASSVGTGGAGTGELFFGEGSRLTVL.

In its sample, this clonotype was seen a few times. This chain joins TRBV6-8 and TRBJ2-2, with 10 bases fitting TRBD2. This CDR3 has 18 amino acids. Germline CDR1 MNHGY, CDR2 SAAAGT. Germline trimming cut 2 bases from V and 6 bases from J; bases unmatched to any gene: 12. The CDR3, as DNA: TGTGCCAGCAGTTACCCCTCTAGCGGGAGACGATGGTCCGGGGAGCTGTTTTTT. This codes for CASSYPSSGRRWSGELFF.